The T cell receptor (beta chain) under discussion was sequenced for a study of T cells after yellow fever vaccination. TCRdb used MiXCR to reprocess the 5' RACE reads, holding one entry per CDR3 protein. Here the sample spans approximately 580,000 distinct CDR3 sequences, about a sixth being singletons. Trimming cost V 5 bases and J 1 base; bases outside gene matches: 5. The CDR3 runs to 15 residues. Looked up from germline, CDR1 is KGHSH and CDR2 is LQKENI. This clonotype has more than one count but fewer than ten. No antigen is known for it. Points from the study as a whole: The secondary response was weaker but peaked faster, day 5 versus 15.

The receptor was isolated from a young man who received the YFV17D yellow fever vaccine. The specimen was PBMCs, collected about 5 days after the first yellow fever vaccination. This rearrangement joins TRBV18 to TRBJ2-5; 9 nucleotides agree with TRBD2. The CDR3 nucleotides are TGTGCCAGCTCAGGGCTAGCGGGGACCCAAGAGACCCAGTACTTC. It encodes CASSGLAGTQETQYF.